This T cell receptor beta chain was found in a study of blood T cell repertoires in COVID-19. Some clones are missing from TCRdb's copy, which holds only in-frame ones; the method was immunoSEQ multiplex PCR. The sample yields tens of thousands of clones, around 80% seen once. CDR1 SGHAT and CDR2 FQNNGV come from the germline V gene. The CDR3 length is 16 residues. V lost 4 bases, J lost 4 bases, and 3 bases stayed unmatched. This sequence was found in a man in his 60s with acute or convalescent COVID-19. The rearrangement uses TRBV11-2 and TRBJ2-2, with 13 positions matching TRBD2. The material sequenced was peripheral blood. The CDR3 reads CASSSRLAGGTGELFF. In DNA form, the CDR3 reads TGTGCCAGCAGCTCCAGACTAGCGGGGGGCACCGGGGAGCTGTTTTTT.